Each of the 30 T cell receptor beta chains below was sequenced from the same sample in a study of cytomegalovirus exposure and HLA in healthy donors. The study ran its PCR with 60 Vbeta and 13 Jbeta primers. The protocol was immunoSEQ multiplex PCR, while the TCRdb copy is restricted to in-frame clones and leaves out a portion. The table shows about 50,000 clones, with about four fifths occurring only once. Source material: PBMCs. The source of these receptors is a boy younger than 18 in good health and CMV-seropositive.

The chain couples TRBV10-1 to TRBJ2-7; TRBD1 matches 8 bases. This CDR3 spans 14 amino acids. The trim removed 10 bases at V and 4 bases at J, leaving 12 bases unmatched. Germline CDR1 reads WNHNN; CDR2 reads SYGVQD (reference sequence). CDR3 amino acids: CATPDRAVGYEQYF. The DNA for the CDR3 is TGCGCCACCCCGGACAGGGCGGTTGGGTACGAGCAGTACTTC.

Concerning this clone: The CDR3 ends on some other residue instead of the conserved phenylalanine or tryptophan, so this is likely a read error. The limits of the CDR3 on the DNA are not certain, so only TCRdb's listed CDR3 is given. The rearrangement links TRBV21-1 to TRBJ1-5. TRBV21-1 is a pseudogene locus. Both ends counted, the CDR3 spans 8 residues. The CDR3 loop is CASSKAGS.

This clone has a single count. The chain carries TRBV7-2 and TRBJ2-2; 11 positions match TRBD2. Germline V gene data show CDR1 as SGHTA and CDR2 as FQGNSA. The CDR3 consists of 16 residues. The V segment lost 3 bases and the J segment 5 bases; nucleotides outside the gene matches: 5. The DNA for the CDR3 is TGTGCCAGCAGCTTTACTAGCGGGGGAGGGACCGGGGAGCTGTTTTTT. Protein: CASSFTSGGGTGELFF.

CDR3 nucleotide sequence: TGTGCCAGCAGCGTATGGGAGGGAAGCGGGGGGGCAGTAGATACGCAGTATTTT. Translated: CASSVWEGSGGAVDTQYF. The chain carries TRBV9 and TRBJ2-3, with 10 bases that match TRBD2. CDR1 and CDR2 from the germline V gene are SGDLS and YYNGEE. V shed 1 base and J 5 bases; nucleotides not matched to a gene: 13. The CDR3 runs 18 residues.

This chain links TRBV6-5 with TRBJ1-2, with D possibly being TRBD1 (5 bases). Trimming stripped 2 bases from V and 4 bases from J, with 17 bases between. Germline lookup yields CDR1 MNHEY and CDR2 SVGAGI. This CDR3 spans 16 amino acids. This CDR3 is CASSYGGGSKSYGYTF. For the CDR3, the DNA is TGTGCCAGCAGTTACGGGGGGGGGTCGAAGAGCTATGGCTACACCTTC.

This chain joins TRBV11-2 and TRBJ2-3; 9 bases align to TRBD1. Per germline, CDR1 SGHAT and CDR2 FQNNGV. This CDR3 is 16 amino acids long. V shed 5 bases, J shed 2 bases, and the junction held 8 bases outside the gene matches. Here the CDR3 DNA reads TGTGCCAGCAGCCCGGGGACAGGGCTTTCCACAGATACGCAGTATTTT. It codes for CASSPGTGLSTDTQYF.

For this clone: An end of the junction differs from the germline gene, which may be a read error. The rearrangement joins TRBV27 to TRBJ1-1, with 7 nucleotides matching TRBD1. The length of the CDR3 is 13 residues. Germline assignment: CDR1 MNHEY and CDR2 SMNVEV (reference sequence). The CDR3 region is CASSLSGTDEAFF. In DNA form, the CDR3 reads TGTGCCAGCAGCTTATCCGGGACAGATGAAGCTTTCTTT.

The chain combines TRBV2 with TRBJ1-2; TRBD1 is a possible D gene (6 bases). V lost 6 bases and J 0 bases, leaving 17 bases between the germline ends. This CDR3 has 16 amino acids. In germline, CDR1 is SNHLY, CDR2 FYNNEI. The CDR3 is CASSPSGGAPNYGYTF. The CDR3 coding sequence is TGTGCCAGCAGCCCGTCGGGGGGGGCGCCTAACTATGGCTACACCTTC.

To note about this clone: A junction boundary mismatches the germline segment, possibly from a read error. This CDR3 is also generated by other DNA sequences in the sample. The rearrangement uses TRBV7-9 and TRBJ1-1; D remains unclear. The CDR3 has 12 amino acids. The V gene's germline CDR1 is SEHNR and CDR2 FQNEAQ (reference sequence). The chain's CDR3 is CSSSPGGTEAFF. Written as DNA, the CDR3 is TGTTCCAGCAGTCCGGGTGGCACTGAAGCTTTCTTT.

The genes are TRBV9 and TRBJ1-4; D ambiguous. Germline V CDR1 and CDR2: SGDLS, YYNGEE. V gave up 4 bases and J gave up 1 base, with 11 bases separating them. The length of the CDR3 is 15 residues. The DNA for the CDR3 is TGTGCCAGCAGCTCAGGCCCAAAAACTAATGAAAAACTGTTTTTT. Its protein product is CASSSGPKTNEKLFF.

DNA of the CDR3: TGTGCCAGCATTTACAGGGCCCAGACTTCCCCCTACTACGAGCAGTACTTC. Its protein is CASIYRAQTSPYYEQYF. This chain links TRBV2 with TRBJ2-7, with D maybe TRBD1 (6 bases). The CDR3 has 17 residues. Trimming took 7 bases from V and 3 from J, leaving 25 bases between them. Germline CDR1 and CDR2: SNHLY and FYNNEI.

The chain joins TRBV6-1 to TRBJ2-1; 8 bases align to TRBD2. This CDR3 spans 15 amino acids. Germline CDR1 MNHNS, CDR2 SASEGT. V gave up 3 bases and J gave up 4 bases; unmatched junction bases: 5. CDR3 DNA sequence: TGTGCCAGCAGTGACTCGGGGGGGGCTTACAATGAGCAGTTCTTC. Its translation: CASSDSGGAYNEQFF.

The chain recombines TRBV5-1 with TRBJ2-3; D not certain. Trimming stripped 4 bases from V and 2 bases from J, with 8 bases between. The CDR3 sequence is 13 residues long. Germline V gene data show CDR1 as SGHRS and CDR2 as YFSETQ. The CDR3 is CASSPSTTDTQYF. CDR3 coding DNA: TGCGCCAGCAGCCCAAGCACCACAGATACGCAGTATTTT.

The CDR3 DNA reads TGTGCCAGCAGCTCACTTGGTCAGCCCCAGCATTTT. Encoded protein: CASSSLGQPQHF. The rearrangement uses TRBV14 and TRBJ1-5; D call uncertain. Trimming took 5 bases from V and 6 from J, leaving 8 bases between them. This CDR3 contains 12 residues. Per germline, CDR1 SGHDN and CDR2 FVKESK.

V gene TRBV7-3 combines with J gene TRBJ2-3; D is possibly TRBD1 (5 bases). Germline V gene lookup returns CDR1 SGHTA and CDR2 FQGTGA. V was clipped by 5 bases and J by 1 base, with 10 bases between them. The CDR3 covers 14 residues. The CDR3 reads CASSDRRRTDTQYF. The CDR3 DNA follows: TGTGCCAGCAGCGACAGACGGCGCACAGATACGCAGTATTTT.

J is TRBJ2-5 and V is TRBV5-1; 8 bases fit TRBD1. The germline gives CDR1 SGHRS, CDR2 YFSETQ. The CDR3 runs to 15 residues. J was trimmed by 3 bases and V by 3 bases; bases with no gene match: 7. The CDR3 coding sequence is TGCGCCAGCAGCTCTGGACAGGGATTGGAAGAGACCCAGTACTTC. This codes for CASSSGQGLEETQYF.

The rearrangement joins TRBV6-5 to TRBJ2-1, with 8 positions matching TRBD1. The V segment lost 0 bases and the J segment 3 bases; nucleotides outside the gene matches: 1. Germline lookup yields CDR1 MNHEY and CDR2 SVGAGI. The CDR3 is made up of 15 amino acids. The CDR3 region is CASSYSGQDYNEQFF. DNA of the CDR3: TGTGCCAGCAGTTACTCGGGACAGGACTACAATGAGCAGTTCTTC.

The CDR3 DNA reads as TGTGCCAGTAGTTTGGCAGGGAAGTACGAGCAGTACTTC. Its translation is CASSLAGKYEQYF. V gene TRBV19 combines with J gene TRBJ2-7; perhaps TRBD1 as D (5 bases). The CDR3 runs 13 residues. Between the trimmed V and J ends, which lost 5 bases and 4 bases, there was a span of 12 bases. CDR1 LNHDA and CDR2 SQIVND come from the germline V gene (reference sequence).

J is TRBJ1-2 and V is TRBV29-1; D gene ambiguous. CDR1 and CDR2 from the germline V gene are SQVTM and ANQGSEA. The CDR3 contains 12 residues. Trimming shortened V by 2 bases and J by 8 bases, and 12 bases separated the two germline ends. This CDR3 reads CSVETLYWGYTF. The CDR3 DNA reads as TGCAGCGTTGAAACCCTCTATTGGGGCTACACCTTC.

This clone was detected only a few times. The chain couples TRBV7-3 to TRBJ2-1; 7 nucleotides agree with TRBD1. The V and J ends lost 4 bases and 6 bases, in that order; junction bases with no gene match: 6. The V gene's germline CDR1 is SGHTA and CDR2 FQGTGA. This CDR3 has 14 amino acids. DNA of the CDR3: TGTGCCAGCAGCTCGGACAGGTGGAGCAATGAGCAGTTCTTC. It yields the protein CASSSDRWSNEQFF.

This clone was detected only a few times. J is TRBJ2-3 and V is TRBV5-8, with 7 positions matching TRBD2. V lost 1 base, J lost 2 bases, and 7 bases stayed unmatched. CDR3 length: 16 amino acids. Germline V gives CDR1 SGHTS, CDR2 YDEGEE. Written as DNA, the CDR3 is TGTGCCAGCAGCTTGACGCTTAGCGGGTACACAGATACGCAGTATTTT. It specifies CASSLTLSGYTDTQYF.

A remark on this clone: Its ends do not fully match the called genes, so a read error is possible. This chain connects TRBV4-1 to TRBJ2-7; 11 nucleotides line up with TRBD1. This CDR3 comprises 20 residues. Germline V gene sequence: CDR1 MGHRA, CDR2 YSYEKL. DNA of the CDR3: TGCGCCAGCAGCTTTACGAGAGGGACAGGGGGATCACTCGCCTCCCACGAGCAGTACTTC. It encodes CASSFTRGTGGSLASHEQYF.

The rearrangement links TRBV7-8 to TRBJ2-3, with TRBD2 matching 9 bases. The CDR3 totals 16 residues. The V and J ends lost 5 bases and 4 bases, in that order; junction bases with no gene match: 10. Germline V CDR1 and CDR2: SGHVS, FQNEAQ. The CDR3 DNA sequence: TGTGCCAGCAGCCCCTTAGCGGGGGCCCGGGCAGATACGCAGTATTTT. It translates to CASSPLAGARADTQYF.

The chain combines TRBV7-8 with TRBJ2-1, with D unresolved. Trimming pared 2 bases from V and 7 bases from J, leaving 24 bases between. The germline V gene encodes CDR1 SGHVS and CDR2 FQNEAQ. This CDR3 region has 18 residues. CDR3 sequence: CASSLLSLKKTNGNEQFF. The CDR3 DNA reads TGTGCCAGCAGCTTATTATCCTTAAAGAAGACCAACGGGAATGAGCAGTTCTTC. The whole variable domain, remainder taken from reference TRBV7-8 and TRBJ2-1, is GAGVSQSPRYKVAKRGQDVALRCDPISGHVSLFWYQQALGQGPEFLTYFQNEAQLDKSGLPSDRFFAERPEGSVSTLKIQRTQQEDSAVYLCASSLLSLKKTNGNEQFFGPGTRLTVL.

The chain joins TRBV9 to TRBJ2-5; tentatively, D is TRBD1 (6 bases). Germline-derived CDR1 and CDR2 are SGDLS and YYNGEE. The CDR3 length is 18 residues. Trimming left V 1 base short and J 7 bases short, with 26 bases between. This CDR3 is CASSVTEGLISGDGTQYF. CDR3 nucleotides: TGTGCCAGCAGCGTAACAGAGGGGTTGATTTCAGGGGACGGGACCCAGTACTTC.

This sequence joins TRBV2 and TRBJ2-1, with D possibly TRBD1 on 5 matching bases. With 5 bases removed from V and 6 bases from J, the gap between germline ends came to 11 bases. Germline lookup yields CDR1 SNHLY and CDR2 FYNNEI. The length of the CDR3 is 13 residues. The CDR3 protein is CASSSDSSNEQFF. The CDR3 DNA reads as TGTGCCAGCAGTTCCGACAGCAGCAATGAGCAGTTCTTC.

The V call is TRBV18, the J call TRBJ2-3; TRBD1 matches at 7 bases. CDR1 is KGHSH, CDR2 LQKENI, per germline. CDR3 length equals 17 residues. The V gene end was trimmed by 5 bases and the J gene end by 4 bases; junction bases not matched to a gene: 15. DNA of the CDR3: TGTGCCAGCTCAAGCTCCAACGACAGGGTTCTGGCAGATACGCAGTATTTT. This gives the protein CASSSSNDRVLADTQYF.

The V call is TRBV18, the J call TRBJ2-7, with 7 nucleotides matching TRBD1. CDR3 length: 13 amino acids. With V trimmed by 3 bases and J by 3 bases, 2 bases remained unmatched. Germline CDR1 and CDR2: KGHSH and LQKENI. The CDR3 DNA reads TGTGCCAGCTCACCGGGGGACAGCTACGAGCAGTACTTC. Translating gives CASSPGDSYEQYF.

This clone was found a few times. The genes are TRBV6-5 and TRBJ1-2; D remains unclear. CDR1 and CDR2 (germline): MNHEY, SVGAGI. Between the trimmed V and J ends, which lost 4 bases and 8 bases, there was a span of 11 bases. The CDR3 contains 12 residues. This CDR3 is CASSFAGSGYTF. The CDR3 DNA reads TGTGCCAGCAGTTTCGCGGGCTCCGGCTACACCTTC.

The CDR3 loop reads CASSLEGKRNEKLFF. In nucleotides, the CDR3 is TGTGCCAGCAGCTTGGAGGGTAAGCGGAATGAAAAACTGTTTTTT. The chain joins TRBV5-4 to TRBJ1-4; no firm D call. V lost 0 bases and J 5 bases, leaving 11 bases between the germline ends. The CDR3 length is 15 residues. Per germline, CDR1 SGHNT and CDR2 YYREEE (reference sequence).